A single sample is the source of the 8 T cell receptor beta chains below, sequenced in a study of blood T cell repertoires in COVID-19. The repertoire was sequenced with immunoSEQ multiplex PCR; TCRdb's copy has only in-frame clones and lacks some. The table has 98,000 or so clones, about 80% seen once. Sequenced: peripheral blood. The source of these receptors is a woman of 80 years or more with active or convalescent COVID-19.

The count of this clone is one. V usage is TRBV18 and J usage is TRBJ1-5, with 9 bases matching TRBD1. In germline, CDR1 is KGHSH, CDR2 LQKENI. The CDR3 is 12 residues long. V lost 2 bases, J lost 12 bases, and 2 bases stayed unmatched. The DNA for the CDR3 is TGTGCCAGCTCACCAGGGACAGGGAGCCAGCATTTT. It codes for CASSPGTGSQHF.

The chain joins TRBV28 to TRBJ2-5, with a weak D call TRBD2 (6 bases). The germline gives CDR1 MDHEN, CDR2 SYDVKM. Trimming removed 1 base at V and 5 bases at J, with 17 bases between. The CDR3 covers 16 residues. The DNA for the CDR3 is TGTGCCAGCAGTTTATTTGGTTCGGAGGGTTTGGAGACCCAGTACTTC. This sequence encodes CASSLFGSEGLETQYF.

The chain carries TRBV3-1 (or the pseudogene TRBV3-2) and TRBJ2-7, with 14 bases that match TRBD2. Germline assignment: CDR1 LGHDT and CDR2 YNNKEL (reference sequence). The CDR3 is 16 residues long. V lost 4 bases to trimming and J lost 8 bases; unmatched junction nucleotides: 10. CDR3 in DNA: TGTGCCAGCAGCCTGCCACGGACTAGCGGGGGGATACAGCAGTACTTC. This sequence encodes CASSLPRTSGGIQQYF.

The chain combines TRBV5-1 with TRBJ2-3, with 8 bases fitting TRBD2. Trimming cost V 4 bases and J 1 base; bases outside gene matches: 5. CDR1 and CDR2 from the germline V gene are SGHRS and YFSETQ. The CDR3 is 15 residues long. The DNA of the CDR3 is TGCGCCAGCAGCCCTCATAGCGGGGGCACAGATACGCAGTATTTT. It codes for CASSPHSGGTDTQYF.

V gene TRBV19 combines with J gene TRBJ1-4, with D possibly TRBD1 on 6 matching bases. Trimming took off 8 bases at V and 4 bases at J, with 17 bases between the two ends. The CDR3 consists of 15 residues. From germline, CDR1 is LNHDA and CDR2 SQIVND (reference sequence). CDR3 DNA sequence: TGTGCCAGTGGGGGCAAGGGTTTCCGTAATGAAAAACTGTTTTTT. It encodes CASGGKGFRNEKLFF.

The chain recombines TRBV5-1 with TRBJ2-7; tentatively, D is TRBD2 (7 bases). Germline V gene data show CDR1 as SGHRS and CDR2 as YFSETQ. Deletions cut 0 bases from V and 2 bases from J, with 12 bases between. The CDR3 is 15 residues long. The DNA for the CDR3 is TGCGCCAGCAGCTTGGAGGGGGGGCAAACCTACGAGCAGTACTTC. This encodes CASSLEGGQTYEQYF.

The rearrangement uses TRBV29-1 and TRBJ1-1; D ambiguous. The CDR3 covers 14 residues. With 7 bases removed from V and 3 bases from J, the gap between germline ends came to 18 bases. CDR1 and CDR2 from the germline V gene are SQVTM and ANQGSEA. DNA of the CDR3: TGCAGCGCCTTGGGAGGGATCGGTGACACTGAAGCTTTCTTT. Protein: CSALGGIGDTEAFF.

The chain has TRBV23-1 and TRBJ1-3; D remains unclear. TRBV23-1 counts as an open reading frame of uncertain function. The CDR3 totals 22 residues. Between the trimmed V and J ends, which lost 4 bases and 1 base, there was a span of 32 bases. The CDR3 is CASSLKAPGLSLVLNSGNTIYF. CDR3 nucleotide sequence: TGCGCCAGCAGTCTTAAAGCTCCAGGCCTAAGTTTAGTTCTCAATTCTGGAAACACCATATATTTT.